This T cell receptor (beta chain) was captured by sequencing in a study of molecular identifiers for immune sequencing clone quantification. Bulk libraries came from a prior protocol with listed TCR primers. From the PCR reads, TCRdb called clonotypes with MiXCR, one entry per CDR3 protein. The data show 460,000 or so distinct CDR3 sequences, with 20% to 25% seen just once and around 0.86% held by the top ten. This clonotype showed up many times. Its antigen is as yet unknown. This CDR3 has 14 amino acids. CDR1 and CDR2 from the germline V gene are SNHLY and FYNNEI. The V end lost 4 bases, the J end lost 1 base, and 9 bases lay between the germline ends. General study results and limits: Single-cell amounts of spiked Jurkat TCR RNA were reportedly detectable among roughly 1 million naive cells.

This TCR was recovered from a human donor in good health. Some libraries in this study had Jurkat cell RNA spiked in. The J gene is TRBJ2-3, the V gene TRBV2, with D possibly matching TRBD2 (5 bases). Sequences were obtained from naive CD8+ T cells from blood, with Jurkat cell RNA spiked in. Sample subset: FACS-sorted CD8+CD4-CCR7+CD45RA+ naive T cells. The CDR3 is CASSGGLGTDTQYF. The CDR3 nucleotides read TGTGCCAGCAGTGGCGGGTTGGGCACAGATACGCAGTATTTT.